The clone carrying this T cell receptor (beta chain) was recorded a few times. What it binds is unknown. The CDR3 has 16 amino acids. Unmatched junction bases numbered 4, after V lost 0 bases and J lost 2 bases. CDR1 and CDR2 (germline): MGHRA, YSYEKL. The study reverse transcribed the entire isolated RNA, so it sequenced expressed TCRB transcripts. Repertoires were generated with immunoSEQ multiplex PCR, while TCRdb's copy carries only in-frame clones and drops some. The sample carries about 660,000 clones, over 11% recorded once. The sample originates from a study of beta chain features in type 1 diabetes. Points from the study as a whole: Among all four CD4+ subsets, Type 1 diabetes patients had TCRB CDR3s that were moderately but significantly shorter. Fewer junction insertions and more nucleotide deletions appeared in type 1 diabetes patients.

The sequencing input was naive CD4+ T cells from blood. The receptor comes from a man aged 18 to 29 with type 1 diabetes. This rearrangement joins TRBV4-1 to TRBJ2-7, with TRBD2 identical over 10 bases. The CDR3 DNA sequence: TGCGCCAGCAGCCAAGAATGGACTAGCGGTACCTACGAGCAGTACTTC. Protein sequence: CASSQEWTSGTYEQYF.